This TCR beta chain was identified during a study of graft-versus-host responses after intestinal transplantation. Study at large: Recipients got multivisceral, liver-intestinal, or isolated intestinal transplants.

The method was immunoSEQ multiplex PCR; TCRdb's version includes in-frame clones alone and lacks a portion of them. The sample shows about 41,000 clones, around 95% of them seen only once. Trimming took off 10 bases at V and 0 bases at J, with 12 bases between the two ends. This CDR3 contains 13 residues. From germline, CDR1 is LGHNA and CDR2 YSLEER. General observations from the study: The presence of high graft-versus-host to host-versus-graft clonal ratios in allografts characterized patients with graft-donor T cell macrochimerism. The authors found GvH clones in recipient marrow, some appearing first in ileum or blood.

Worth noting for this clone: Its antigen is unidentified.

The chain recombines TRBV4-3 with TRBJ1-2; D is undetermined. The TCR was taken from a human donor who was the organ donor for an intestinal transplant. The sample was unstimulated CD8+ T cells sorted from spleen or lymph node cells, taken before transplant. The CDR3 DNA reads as TGCGCCAACAAGGGTAACGCTAACTATGGCTACACCTTC. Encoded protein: CANKGNANYGYTF.